The T cell receptor beta chain described here comes from a study of blood T cell repertoires in COVID-19. Across the whole study: Sites in the United States, Italy and Spain provided acute and convalescent COVID-19 samples.

Germline V gene sequence: CDR1 SGHAT, CDR2 FQNNGV. After removal of 6 bases from V and 0 bases from J, the junction contained 3 bases not matched to a gene. This CDR3 is built from 14 residues. The method was immunoSEQ multiplex PCR; TCRdb's version includes in-frame clones alone and lacks a portion of them. The sample consists of 200,000 to 300,000 clones, roughly 90% of them appearing once. This clone was observed a single time. Sequencing input: peripheral blood. The receptor's source is a man in his 60s who had recovered from COVID-19. The rearrangement links TRBV11-2 to TRBJ2-3; 7 bases match TRBD2. CDR3 residues: CASRWGGSTDTQYF. In DNA form, the CDR3 reads TGTGCCAGCAGATGGGGGGGTAGCACAGATACGCAGTATTTT.